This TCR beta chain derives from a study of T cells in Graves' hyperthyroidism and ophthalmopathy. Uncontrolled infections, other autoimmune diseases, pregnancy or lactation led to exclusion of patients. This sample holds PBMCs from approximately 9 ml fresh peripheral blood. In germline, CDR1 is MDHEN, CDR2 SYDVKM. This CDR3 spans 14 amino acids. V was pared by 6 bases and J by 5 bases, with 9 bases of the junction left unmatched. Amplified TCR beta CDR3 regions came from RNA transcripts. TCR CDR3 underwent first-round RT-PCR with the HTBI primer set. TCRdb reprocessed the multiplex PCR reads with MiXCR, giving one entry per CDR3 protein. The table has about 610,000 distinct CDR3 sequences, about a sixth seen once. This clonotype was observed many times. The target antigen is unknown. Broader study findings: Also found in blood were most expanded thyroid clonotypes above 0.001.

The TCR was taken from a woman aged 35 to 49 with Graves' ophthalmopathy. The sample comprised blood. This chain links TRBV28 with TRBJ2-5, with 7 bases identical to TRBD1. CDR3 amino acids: CASRNTGVGETQYF. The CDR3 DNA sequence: TGTGCCAGCAGAAATACAGGGGTTGGGGAGACCCAGTACTTC.